This passage covers 8 T cell receptor beta chains from one sample sequenced in a study of identical twins. Each CDR3 protein gets one entry after TCRdb re-called the 5' RACE reads with MiXCR. The repertoire holds 1,800,000 or so distinct CDR3 sequences, under 35% seen once, with 0.25% to 0.3% in the top ten. Sequenced material: cord blood. These receptors all stem from a newborn girl in good health.

This clonotype was counted only a few times. A single base separates this from a much larger clone, so it may be a read error. The chain has TRBV20-1 and TRBJ1-5; no clear D. Germline loops: CDR1 DFQATT, CDR2 SNEGSKA (reference sequence). V lost 0 bases, J lost 3 bases, and 3 bases lay in between. The CDR3 is made up of 12 amino acids. In DNA, the CDR3 is TGCAGTGCTAGAGATCACAATCAGCCCCAGCATTTT. This encodes CSARDHNQPQHF.

This clonotype appeared a few times. CDR3 nucleotide sequence: TGCAGTGCTAGAGTGGGCCGAGGTGCTTCCTACGAGCAGTACTTC. As protein: CSARVGRGASYEQYF. The J gene is TRBJ2-7, the V gene TRBV20-1; D is uncertain. The CDR3 is 15 amino acids. V lost 1 base and J lost 1, with 14 bases in between. Germline CDR1 is DFQATT and CDR2 is SNEGSKA (reference sequence).

This clonotype was detected many times. At one end, the junction sequence differs from germline, possibly due to a read error. The genes are TRBV5-1 and TRBJ2-6; possible D gene TRBD2, 5 bases. This CDR3 contains 14 residues. Per the germline V gene, CDR1 is SGHRS and CDR2 is YFSETQ. The CDR3 DNA is TGTGCCAGCAGTTTATCGGGGGGGGCCAACGTCCTGACTTTC. The encoded protein is CASSLSGGANVLTF.

This clonotype was observed a few times. This sequence joins TRBV20-1 and TRBJ2-3; 15 bases are a match to TRBD2. The CDR3 covers 18 residues. Trimming at V came to 2 bases and at J to 1 base, leaving 7 bases not matched to a gene. Germline CDR1 DFQATT, CDR2 SNEGSKA (reference sequence). The CDR3 spells CSARTGTSGRRGTDTQYF. In DNA, the CDR3 is TGCAGTGCTAGAACCGGGACTAGCGGGAGGCGAGGCACAGATACGCAGTATTTT.

The V and J genes are TRBV20-1 and TRBJ2-1; D uncertain. CDR1 and CDR2 (germline): DFQATT, SNEGSKA (reference sequence). The V end lost 0 bases, the J end lost 9 bases, and 9 bases lay between the germline ends. The CDR3 runs 12 residues. For the CDR3, the DNA is TGCAGTGCTAGAGACCCAGCCGTTGAGCAGTTCTTC. This codes for CSARDPAVEQFF.

V gene TRBV20-1 combines with J gene TRBJ2-7; D not certain. Between the trimmed V and J ends, which lost 0 bases and 0 bases, there was a span of 9 bases. The length of the CDR3 is 14 residues. Germline loops: CDR1 DFQATT, CDR2 SNEGSKA (reference sequence). Here the CDR3 reads CSARDRPLSYEQYF. CDR3 DNA: TGCAGTGCTAGAGATCGTCCCCTCTCCTACGAGCAGTACTTC.

This chain links TRBV6-6 with TRBJ2-1; D unresolved. The J call may be faulty, since TRBJ2-7 better matches the DNA end. Germline V CDR1 and CDR2: MNHNY, SVGAGI (reference sequence). The CDR3 is 11 residues long. Written as DNA, the CDR3 is TGTGCCAGCAGTTACACCGATGAGCAGTACTTC. Protein: CASSYTDEQYF.

The genes are TRBV20-1 and TRBJ2-7, with TRBD1 identical over 10 bases. Germline CDR1 reads DFQATT; CDR2 reads SNEGSKA (reference sequence). With V trimmed by 0 bases and J by 0 bases, 5 bases remained unmatched. This CDR3 is built from 16 residues. CDR3 protein: CSARDWGQGSSYEQYF. The CDR3 nucleotides are TGCAGTGCTAGAGATTGGGGACAGGGGAGCTCCTACGAGCAGTACTTC.